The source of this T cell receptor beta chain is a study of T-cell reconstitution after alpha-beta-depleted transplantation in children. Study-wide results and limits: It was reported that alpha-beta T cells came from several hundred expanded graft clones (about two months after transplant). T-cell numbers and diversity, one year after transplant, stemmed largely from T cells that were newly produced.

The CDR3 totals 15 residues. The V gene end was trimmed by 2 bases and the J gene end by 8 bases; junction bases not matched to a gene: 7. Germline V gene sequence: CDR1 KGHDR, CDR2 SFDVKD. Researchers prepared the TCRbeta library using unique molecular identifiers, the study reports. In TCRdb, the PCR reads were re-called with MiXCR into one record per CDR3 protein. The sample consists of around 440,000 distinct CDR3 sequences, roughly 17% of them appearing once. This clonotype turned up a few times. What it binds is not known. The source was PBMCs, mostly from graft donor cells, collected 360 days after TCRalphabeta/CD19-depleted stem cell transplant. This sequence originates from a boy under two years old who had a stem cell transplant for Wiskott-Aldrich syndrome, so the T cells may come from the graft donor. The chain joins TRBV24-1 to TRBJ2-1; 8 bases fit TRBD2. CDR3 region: CATSDSREVWDEQFF. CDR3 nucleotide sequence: TGTGCCACCAGTGATTCGCGGGAGGTTTGGGATGAGCAGTTCTTC.